This is a list of T cell receptor beta chains from one sample in a study of blood T cell repertoires in COVID-19. TCRdb's copy holds only in-frame clones and misses some; the assay was immunoSEQ multiplex PCR. The sample records over 120,000 clones, 75% to 80% being singletons. The sequenced material came from peripheral blood. The receptors derive from a woman in her forties or fifties with active or convalescent COVID-19. Both conserved end residues are part of each CDR3. The order of the fields is D gene, clone size, V gene, J gene, CDR3 protein, CDR3 DNA. D genes are given only for firm matches. Clone size is stated in some rows and not others, as once, few, many or a class when expanded.

>TRBD1|NA|TRBV29-1|TRBJ2-1
CSVQGDIYNEQFF
TGCAGCGTTCAGGGGGATATCTACAATGAGCAGTTCTTC
>TRBD1|NA|TRBV11-2|TRBJ2-7
CASSISGTGGFSSYEQYF
TGTGCCAGCAGCATCTCCGGGACAGGGGGCTTTAGCTCCTACGAGCAGTACTTC
>NA|NA|TRBV28|TRBJ2-3
CASHTSNTQYF
TGTGCCAGCCATACTTCTAATACGCAGTATTTT
>NA|NA|TRBV29-1|TRBJ2-1
CSVDPNGNEQFF
TGCAGCGTTGACCCAAACGGCAATGAGCAGTTCTTC
>NA|NA|TRBV30|TRBJ1-5
CAWSLTENQPQHF
TGTGCCTGGAGTCTAACAGAGAATCAGCCCCAGCATTTT
>TRBD1|few|TRBV7-2|TRBJ2-1
CASSSRTGEDEQFF
TGTGCCAGCAGCTCACGGACAGGGGAGGATGAGCAGTTCTTC
>NA|NA|TRBV7-7|TRBJ1-3
CASSEGLPGNTIYF
TGTGCCAGCTCCGAGGGACTCCCTGGAAACACCATATATTTT
>NA|few|TRBV5-6|TRBJ1-5
CASSLQGINQPQHF
TGTGCCAGCAGCTTACAGGGTATCAATCAGCCCCAGCATTTT
>TRBD2|NA|TRBV7-2|TRBJ2-2
CASSLGTSRSGELFF
TGTGCCAGCAGCCTAGGGACTAGCCGGTCCGGGGAGCTGTTTTTT
>NA|few|TRBV6-1|TRBJ1-5
CASSEARFYSNQPQHF
TGTGCCAGCAGTGAAGCTCGTTTCTATAGCAATCAGCCCCAGCATTTT
>TRBD1|few|TRBV19|TRBJ2-3
CASSIERAGGGTDTQYF
TGTGCCAGTAGTATAGAGAGGGCAGGGGGAGGCACAGATACGCAGTATTTT
>NA|NA|TRBV5-8|TRBJ1-6
CASSPTRAPLHF
TGTGCCAGCAGCCCTACCCGCGCACCCCTCCACTTT
>TRBD2|NA|TRBV6-1|TRBJ2-2
CASSERGDPGTSGRSGELFF
TGTGCCAGCAGTGAAAGGGGGGACCCAGGGACTAGCGGGAGATCCGGGGAGCTGTTTTTT
>TRBD1|many|TRBV2|TRBJ1-2
CASSRRNSGQDYGYTF
TGTGCCAGCAGTCGTCGCAATTCGGGACAGGACTATGGCTACACCTTC
>TRBD1|NA|TRBV7-6|TRBJ1-6
CASSLEWDRNSPLHF
TGTGCCAGCAGCTTAGAGTGGGACAGGAATTCACCCCTCCACTTT
>TRBD1|NA|TRBV19|TRBJ2-1
CATSGGQWILNEQFF
TGTGCCACCTCAGGGGGACAGTGGATCCTCAATGAGCAGTTCTTC
>NA|NA|TRBV27|TRBJ1-2
CASRYLSTGYGGYTF
TGTGCCAGCAGATATCTTTCTACAGGTTACGGTGGCTACACCTTC
>NA|NA|TRBV7-3|TRBJ2-5
CASSQGRGETQYF
TGTGCCAGCAGCCAGGGGAGGGGAGAGACCCAGTACTTC
>NA|NA|TRBV6-5|TRBJ2-7
CASSLDRAYEQYF
TGTGCCAGCAGTTTGGACAGAGCCTACGAGCAGTACTTC
>NA|NA|TRBV11-2|TRBJ1-3
CASSPNLIGDTIYF
TGTGCCAGCAGCCCGAACCTCATCGGGGACACCATATATTTT
>NA|once|TRBV4-2|TRBJ2-2
CASSQPPGDPTGELFF
TGTGCCAGCAGCCAACCACCGGGAGACCCTACCGGGGAGCTGTTTTTT
>NA|once|TRBV30|TRBJ1-1
CAWSVSGIEAFF
TGTGCCTGGAGTGTATCGGGGATTGAAGCTTTCTTT
>NA|NA|TRBV28|TRBJ1-6
CASSLILGGLNSPLHF
TGTGCCAGCAGTTTAATCCTTGGGGGCCTAAATTCACCCCTCCACTTT
>NA|once|TRBV19|TRBJ2-2
CASRLKGDTGELFF
TGTGCCAGTAGGTTAAAGGGGGACACCGGGGAGCTGTTTTTT
>NA|NA|TRBV6-6|TRBJ1-1
CASRYGGMQEAFF
TGTGCCAGCAGGTACGGGGGCATGCAGGAAGCTTTCTTT
>TRBD2|NA|TRBV5-1|TRBJ2-2
CASTLVAGPGTGELFF
TGCGCCAGCACCTTAGTAGCGGGGCCGGGCACCGGGGAGCTGTTTTTT
>TRBD2|NA|TRBV10-3|TRBJ2-5
CAISGSGGSQETQYF
TGTGCCATCAGTGGTAGCGGGGGGTCCCAGGAGACCCAGTACTTC
>NA|NA|TRBV9|TRBJ1-3
CASSVGSSGNTIYF
TGTGCCAGCAGCGTAGGGAGCTCTGGAAACACCATATATTTT
>NA|many|TRBV27|TRBJ2-2
CASSLQTGNTGELFF
TGTGCCAGCAGTTTGCAGACGGGGAACACCGGGGAGCTGTTTTTT
>TRBD2|NA|TRBV7-6|TRBJ2-7
CASSLGEAGTHEQYF
TGTGCCAGCAGCTTAGGTGAAGCGGGAACCCACGAGCAGTACTTC
>NA|NA|TRBV7-8|TRBJ2-6
CASSRGGANVLTF
TGTGCCAGCAGCCGCGGGGGGGCCAACGTCCTGACTTTC
>TRBD1|NA|TRBV12-5|TRBJ1-5
CASGRLQGDGQPQHF
TGTGCTAGTGGACGCCTACAGGGGGATGGACAGCCCCAGCATTTT
>TRBD1|NA|TRBV11-2|TRBJ2-5
CASSLGVTGEKTQYF
TGTGCCAGCAGCTTAGGGGTGACAGGGGAAAAGACCCAGTACTTC